This entry lists 15 T cell receptor beta chains sequenced from one sample in a study of T-cell reconstitution after alpha-beta-depleted transplantation in children. Library preparation (for TCRbeta) was performed with unique molecular identifiers. From the PCR reads, TCRdb called clonotypes with MiXCR, one entry per CDR3 protein. The sample includes about 540,000 distinct CDR3 sequences, about a sixth seen only once; the top ten take 2.5% to 4%. Specimen: PBMCs from the stem cell graft donor, collected from the stem cell graft. The receptors derive from a human donor who donated a stem cell graft to a child with acute lymphoblastic leukemia.

This clonotype was counted a few times. The rearrangement joins TRBV20-1 to TRBJ1-1; D not certain. V gave up 3 bases and J gave up 2 bases, with 13 bases separating them. Germline values: CDR1 DFQATT, CDR2 SNEGSKA (reference sequence). The CDR3 length is 14 residues. Written as DNA, the CDR3 is TGCAGTGCTAGCCCCCAGACGATCAACACTGAAGCTTTCTTT. It encodes CSASPQTINTEAFF.

The J gene is TRBJ2-7, the V gene TRBV6-5; D is possibly TRBD2 (6 bases). Trimming shortened V by 2 bases and J by 4 bases, and 15 bases separated the two germline ends. The CDR3 length is 15 residues. Germline CDR1 and CDR2: MNHEY and SVGAGI. The CDR3: CASSYGAASEYEQYF. Here the CDR3 DNA reads TGTGCCAGCAGTTACGGGGCGGCTAGCGAATACGAGCAGTACTTC.

This clonotype was detected many times. The V and J genes are TRBV15 and TRBJ2-1; D call uncertain. The CDR3 runs to 15 residues. The V and J ends lost 3 bases and 3 bases respectively, with 12 bases between them. Germline V gene lookup returns CDR1 LNHNV and CDR2 YYDKDF (reference sequence). Here the CDR3 DNA reads TGTGCCACCAGCAGGGGCCTCGGAGACTACAATGAGCAGTTCTTC. Translating gives CATSRGLGDYNEQFF.

CDR3 in amino acids: CATRQTGGTNEQFF. CDR3 sequence (DNA): TGTGCCACCAGACAGACAGGAGGAACCAATGAGCAGTTCTTC. This chain uses TRBV24-1 with TRBJ2-1; D perhaps matches TRBD1 (6 bases). The germline gives CDR1 KGHDR, CDR2 SFDVKD. The CDR3 sequence is 14 residues long. The V end was cut by 7 bases, the J end by 6 bases, with 15 bases between.

The chain employs TRBV5-1 and TRBJ2-1, with 7 bases aligning to TRBD2. Germline lookup yields CDR1 SGHRS and CDR2 YFSETQ. CDR3 length: 13 residues. V gave up 9 bases and J gave up 6 bases; unmatched junction bases: 9. The CDR3 sequence is CATARGSFNEQFF. CDR3 in DNA: TGCGCCACTGCACGCGGGAGTTTCAATGAGCAGTTCTTC.

This chain links TRBV5-1 with TRBJ1-1, with 7 bases aligning to TRBD1. There are 15 residues in the CDR3. CDR1 is SGHRS, CDR2 YFSETQ, per germline. The ends lost 3 bases at V and 3 bases at J; junction bases unmatched: 8. The CDR3 region has the DNA TGCGCCAGCAGCTCCGGGACAGCCGGAGACACTGAAGCTTTCTTT. It codes for CASSSGTAGDTEAFF.

The genes are TRBV10-3 and TRBJ2-1; 11 positions agree with TRBD2. Germline V lookup: CDR1 ENHRY, CDR2 SYGVKD. The CDR3 is 18 residues long. V was pared by 5 bases and J by 7 bases, with 16 bases of the junction left unmatched. Here the CDR3 DNA reads TGTGCCATCAGTTTAAGAGTGGGTCGGGGACTAGCGGCTAATGAGCAGTTCTTC. The encoded protein is CAISLRVGRGLAANEQFF.

This clonotype was detected only a few times. This chain uses TRBV20-1 with TRBJ2-1; TRBD2 aligns across 12 bases. CDR1 is DFQATT, CDR2 SNEGSKA, per germline (reference sequence). This CDR3 is built from 19 residues. After removal of 0 bases from V and 0 bases from J, the junction contained 9 bases not matched to a gene. The CDR3 DNA sequence: TGCAGTGCTAGAGATACGGCTAGCGGGAGGGCCAGCTCCTACAATGAGCAGTTCTTC. Translated: CSARDTASGRASSYNEQFF.

The CDR3 reads CASSYAAGADNEQFF. CDR3 nucleotide sequence: TGCGCCAGCAGTTATGCAGCAGGGGCGGACAATGAGCAGTTCTTC. The chain is built from TRBV5-1 and TRBJ2-1; tentative D call: TRBD1 (6 bases). V shed 5 bases and J shed 5 bases, with 17 bases lying between them. From germline, CDR1 is SGHRS and CDR2 YFSETQ. This CDR3 contains 15 residues. Based on the CDR3 plus reference TRBV5-1 and TRBJ2-1, the full variable domain is KAGVTQTPRYLIKTRGQQVTLSCSPISGHRSVSWYQQTPGQGLQFLFEYFSETQRNKGNFPGRFSGRQFSNSRSEMNVSTLELGDSALYLCASSYAAGADNEQFFGPGTRLTVL.

This clonotype was seen a single time. The chain joins TRBV20-1 to TRBJ2-7; 10 positions agree with TRBD2. Germline CDR1 is DFQATT and CDR2 is SNEGSKA (reference sequence). The CDR3 is 20 residues long. V was clipped by 3 bases and J by 4 bases; unmatched bases: 24. The CDR3 spells CSASQWRKLAGPFESYEQYF. The CDR3 nucleotides are TGCAGTGCTAGTCAATGGCGGAAACTAGCGGGACCCTTCGAGTCATACGAGCAGTACTTC.

The V call is TRBV27, the J call TRBJ1-5; 7 bases are shared with TRBD1. CDR3 length: 16 residues. Germline V gives CDR1 MNHEY, CDR2 SMNVEV (reference sequence). The junction had 5 bases not matched to a gene; V was cut back by 3 bases and J by 0 bases. In DNA form, the CDR3 reads TGTGCCAGCAGTTTTGGGACAGACAATAGCAATCAGCCCCAGCATTTT. It is translated as CASSFGTDNSNQPQHF.

This clonotype was seen more than once but under ten times. This chain connects TRBV20-1 to TRBJ2-1; 8 bases match TRBD2. Germline lookup yields CDR1 DFQATT and CDR2 SNEGSKA (reference sequence). This CDR3 contains 14 residues. J was trimmed by 9 bases and V by 3 bases; bases with no gene match: 10. CDR3 coding DNA: TGCAGTGCTAGGCAGTGGGCCGGGGGGGGTGAGCAGTTCTTC. Its translation is CSARQWAGGGEQFF.

The chain is built from TRBV5-1 and TRBJ2-2; D is possibly TRBD1 (6 bases). The CDR3 consists of 17 residues. V lost 2 bases and J 4 bases, leaving 18 bases between the germline ends. Germline assignment: CDR1 SGHRS and CDR2 YFSETQ. This CDR3 is CASSLTGTRVLTGELFF. As DNA, the CDR3 is TGCGCCAGCAGCTTAACCGGGACACGAGTCCTCACCGGGGAGCTGTTTTTT.

This clonotype showed up just a few times. This chain links TRBV9 with TRBJ1-2; possibly TRBD1 for D (5 bases). From germline, CDR1 is SGDLS and CDR2 YYNGEE. V gave up 3 bases and J gave up 3 bases, with 24 bases separating them. There are 18 residues in the CDR3. This chain's CDR3 is CASSGGVGGVGDDYGYTF. The DNA of the CDR3 is TGTGCCAGCAGCGGAGGAGTCGGTGGTGTGGGGGACGACTATGGCTACACCTTC.

The V and J genes are TRBV20-1 and TRBJ2-2; the D is unclear. This CDR3 has 14 amino acids. Per the germline V gene, CDR1 is DFQATT and CDR2 is SNEGSKA (reference sequence). V lost 1 base to trimming and J lost 1 base, with 7 bases between them. Here the CDR3 DNA reads TGCAGTGCTAGAGGTTGTTGGAACACCGGGGAGCTGTTTTTT. This sequence encodes CSARGCWNTGELFF.